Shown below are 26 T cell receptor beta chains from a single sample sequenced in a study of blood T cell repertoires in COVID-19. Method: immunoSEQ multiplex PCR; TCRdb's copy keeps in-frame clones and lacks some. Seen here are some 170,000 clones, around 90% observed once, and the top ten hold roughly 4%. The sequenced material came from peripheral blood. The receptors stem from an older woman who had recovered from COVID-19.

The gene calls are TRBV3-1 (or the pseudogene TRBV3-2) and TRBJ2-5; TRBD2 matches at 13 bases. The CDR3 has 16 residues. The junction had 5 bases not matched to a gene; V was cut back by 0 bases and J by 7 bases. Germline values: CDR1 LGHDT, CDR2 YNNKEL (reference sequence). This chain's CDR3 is CASSQDAGLAGRTQYF. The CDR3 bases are TGTGCCAGCAGCCAAGATGCGGGACTAGCGGGGAGGACCCAGTACTTC.

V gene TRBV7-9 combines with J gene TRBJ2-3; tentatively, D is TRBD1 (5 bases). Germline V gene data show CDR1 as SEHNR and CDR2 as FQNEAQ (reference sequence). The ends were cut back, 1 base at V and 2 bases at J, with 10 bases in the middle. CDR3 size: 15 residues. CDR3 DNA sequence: TGTGCCAGCAGCTTAGGCCAGGGTGTCACAGATACGCAGTATTTT. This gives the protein CASSLGQGVTDTQYF.

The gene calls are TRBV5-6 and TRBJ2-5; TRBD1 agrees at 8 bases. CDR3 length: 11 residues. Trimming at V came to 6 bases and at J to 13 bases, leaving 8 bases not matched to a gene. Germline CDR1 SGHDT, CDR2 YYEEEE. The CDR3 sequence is CASTWQGARYF. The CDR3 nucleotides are TGTGCCAGCACATGGCAGGGGGCGCGGTACTTC.

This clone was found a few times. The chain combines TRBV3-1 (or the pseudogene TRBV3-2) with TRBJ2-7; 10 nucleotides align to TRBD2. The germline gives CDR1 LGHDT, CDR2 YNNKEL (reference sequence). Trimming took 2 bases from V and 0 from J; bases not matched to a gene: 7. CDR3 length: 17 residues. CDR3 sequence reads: CASSQLLSGGNSYEQYF. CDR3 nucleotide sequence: TGTGCCAGCAGCCAATTACTTAGCGGGGGGAACTCCTACGAGCAGTACTTC.

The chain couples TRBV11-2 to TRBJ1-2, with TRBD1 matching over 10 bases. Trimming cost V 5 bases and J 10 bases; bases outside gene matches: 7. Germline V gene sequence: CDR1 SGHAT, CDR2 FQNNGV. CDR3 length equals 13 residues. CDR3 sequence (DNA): TGTGCCAGCAGCCCGGGGGACAGGGGTGTCTACACCTTC. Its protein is CASSPGDRGVYTF.

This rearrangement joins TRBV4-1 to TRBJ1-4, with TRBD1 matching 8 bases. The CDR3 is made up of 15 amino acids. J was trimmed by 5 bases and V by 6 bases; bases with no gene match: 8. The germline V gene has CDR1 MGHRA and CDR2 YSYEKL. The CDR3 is CASSQGAGANEKLFF. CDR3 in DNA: TGCGCCAGCAGTCAGGGGGCGGGTGCGAATGAAAAACTGTTTTTT.

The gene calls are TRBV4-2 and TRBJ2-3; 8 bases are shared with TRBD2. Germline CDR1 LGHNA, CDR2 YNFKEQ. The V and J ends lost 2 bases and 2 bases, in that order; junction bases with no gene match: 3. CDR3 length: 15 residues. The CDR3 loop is CASSQTSGYTDTQYF. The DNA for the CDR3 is TGTGCCAGCAGCCAAACTAGCGGTTACACAGATACGCAGTATTTT.

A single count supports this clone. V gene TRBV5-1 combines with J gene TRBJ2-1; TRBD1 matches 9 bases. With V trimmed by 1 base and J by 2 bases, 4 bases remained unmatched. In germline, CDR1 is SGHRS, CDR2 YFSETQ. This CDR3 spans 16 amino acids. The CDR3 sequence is CASSLSTGGPYNEQFF. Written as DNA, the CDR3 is TGCGCCAGCAGCTTGTCAACAGGGGGCCCCTACAATGAGCAGTTCTTC.

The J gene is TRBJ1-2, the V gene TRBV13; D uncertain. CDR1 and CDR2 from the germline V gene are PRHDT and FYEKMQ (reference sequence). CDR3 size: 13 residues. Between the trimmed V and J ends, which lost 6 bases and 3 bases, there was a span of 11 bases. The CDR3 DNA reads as TGTGCCAGCAGTTTCTTTTCCGACTATGGCTACACCTTC. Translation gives CASSFFSDYGYTF.

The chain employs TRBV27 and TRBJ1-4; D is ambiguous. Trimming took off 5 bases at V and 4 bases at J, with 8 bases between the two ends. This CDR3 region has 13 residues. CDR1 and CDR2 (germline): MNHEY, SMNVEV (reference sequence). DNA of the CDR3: TGTGCCAGCAGTCGGGAGCGTAATGAAAAACTGTTTTTT. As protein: CASSRERNEKLFF.

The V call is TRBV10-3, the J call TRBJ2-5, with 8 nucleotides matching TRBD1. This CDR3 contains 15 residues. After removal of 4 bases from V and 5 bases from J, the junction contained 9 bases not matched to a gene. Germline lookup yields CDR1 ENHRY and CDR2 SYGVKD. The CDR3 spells CAISALGTGLETQYF. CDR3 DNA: TGTGCCATCAGTGCTCTGGGGACAGGTCTCGAGACCCAGTACTTC.

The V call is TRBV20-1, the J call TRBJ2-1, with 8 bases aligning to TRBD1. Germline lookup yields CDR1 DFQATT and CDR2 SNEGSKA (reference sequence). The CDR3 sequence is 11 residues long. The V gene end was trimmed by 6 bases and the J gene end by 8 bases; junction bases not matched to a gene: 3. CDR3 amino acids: CSAGRGHEQFF. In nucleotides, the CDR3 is TGCAGTGCCGGCAGGGGGCATGAGCAGTTCTTC.

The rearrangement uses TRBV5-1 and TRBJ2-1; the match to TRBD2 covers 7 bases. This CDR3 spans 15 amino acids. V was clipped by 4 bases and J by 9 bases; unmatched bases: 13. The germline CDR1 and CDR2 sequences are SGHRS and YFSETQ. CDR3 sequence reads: CASSDGTDWEGEQFF. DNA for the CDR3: TGCGCCAGCAGCGATGGGACGGATTGGGAGGGTGAGCAGTTCTTC.

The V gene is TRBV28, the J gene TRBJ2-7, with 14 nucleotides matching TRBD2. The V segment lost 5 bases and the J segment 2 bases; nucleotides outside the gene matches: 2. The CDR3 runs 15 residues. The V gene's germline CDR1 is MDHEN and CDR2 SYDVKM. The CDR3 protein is CASSTGLAGAYEQYF. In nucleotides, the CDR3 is TGTGCCAGCAGTACGGGACTAGCGGGGGCCTACGAGCAGTACTTC. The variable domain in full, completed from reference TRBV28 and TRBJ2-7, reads DVKVTQSSRYLVKRTGEKVFLECVQDMDHENMFWYRQDPGLGLRLIYFSYDVKMKEKGDIPEGYSVSREKKERFSLILESASTNQTSMYLCASSTGLAGAYEQYFGPGTRLTVT.

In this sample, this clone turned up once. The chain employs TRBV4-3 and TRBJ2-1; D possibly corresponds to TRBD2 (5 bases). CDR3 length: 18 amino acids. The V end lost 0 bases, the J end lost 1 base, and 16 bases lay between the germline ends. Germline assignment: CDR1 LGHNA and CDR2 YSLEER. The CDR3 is CASSQDLPRTGSYNEQFF. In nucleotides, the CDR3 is TGCGCCAGCAGCCAAGATCTCCCCCGGACTGGTTCCTACAATGAGCAGTTCTTC.

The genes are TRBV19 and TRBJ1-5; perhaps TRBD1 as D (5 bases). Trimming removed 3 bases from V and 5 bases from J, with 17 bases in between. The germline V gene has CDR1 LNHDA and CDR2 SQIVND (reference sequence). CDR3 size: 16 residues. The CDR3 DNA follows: TGTGCCAGTAGTATTATAGATTTCCGGGGGGATCAGCCCCAGCATTTT. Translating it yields CASSIIDFRGDQPQHF.

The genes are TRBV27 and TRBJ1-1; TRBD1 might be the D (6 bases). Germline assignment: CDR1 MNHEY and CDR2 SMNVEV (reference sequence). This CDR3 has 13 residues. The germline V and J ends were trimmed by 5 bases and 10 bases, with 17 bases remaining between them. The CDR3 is CASSLRGGIVAFF. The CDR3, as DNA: TGTGCCAGCAGTCTACGGGGGGGCATTGTAGCTTTCTTT.

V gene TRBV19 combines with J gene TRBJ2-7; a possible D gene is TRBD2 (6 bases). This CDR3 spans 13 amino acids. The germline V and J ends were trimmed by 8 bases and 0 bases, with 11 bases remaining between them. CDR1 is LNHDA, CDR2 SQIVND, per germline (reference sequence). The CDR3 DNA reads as TGTGCCAGTCGACGGGGGAGCTCCTACGAGCAGTACTTC. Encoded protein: CASRRGSSYEQYF.

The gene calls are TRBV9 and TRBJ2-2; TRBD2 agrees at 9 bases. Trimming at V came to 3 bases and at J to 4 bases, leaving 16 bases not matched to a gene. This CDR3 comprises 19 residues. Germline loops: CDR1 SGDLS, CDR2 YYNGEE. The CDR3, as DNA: TGTGCCAGCAGCGCGCCCCTTGGCGGCGCGGGGGGGGGCACCGGGGAGCTGTTTTTT. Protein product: CASSAPLGGAGGGTGELFF.

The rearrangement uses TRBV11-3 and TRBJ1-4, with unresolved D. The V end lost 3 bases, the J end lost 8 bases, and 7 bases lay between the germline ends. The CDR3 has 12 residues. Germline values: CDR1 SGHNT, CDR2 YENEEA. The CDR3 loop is CASSLTNEKLFF. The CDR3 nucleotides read TGTGCCAGCAGCTTGACAAACGAAAAACTGTTTTTT.

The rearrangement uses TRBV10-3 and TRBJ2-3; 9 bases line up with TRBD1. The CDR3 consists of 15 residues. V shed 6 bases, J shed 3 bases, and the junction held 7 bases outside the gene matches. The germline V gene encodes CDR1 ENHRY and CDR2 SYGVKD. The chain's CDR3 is CAIRLTGGGTDTQYF. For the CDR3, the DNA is TGTGCCATCAGGCTGACAGGGGGGGGAACAGATACGCAGTATTTT.

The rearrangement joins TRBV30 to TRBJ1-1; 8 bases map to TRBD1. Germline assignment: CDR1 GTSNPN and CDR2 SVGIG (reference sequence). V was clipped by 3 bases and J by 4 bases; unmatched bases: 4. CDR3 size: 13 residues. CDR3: CAWSRQGLTEAFF. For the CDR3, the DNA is TGTGCCTGGAGCAGACAGGGGCTCACTGAAGCTTTCTTT.

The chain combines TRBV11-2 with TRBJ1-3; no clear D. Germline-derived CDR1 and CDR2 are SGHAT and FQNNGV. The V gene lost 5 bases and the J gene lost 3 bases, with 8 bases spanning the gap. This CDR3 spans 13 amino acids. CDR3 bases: TGTGCCAGCAGCCAAGGGAGTGGAAACACCATATATTTT. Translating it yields CASSQGSGNTIYF.

CDR3 amino acids: CASSAANEQFF. CDR3 nucleotide sequence: TGTGCCAGCTCTGCGGCCAATGAGCAGTTCTTC. The rearrangement uses TRBV9 and TRBJ2-1; D call uncertain. Germline V CDR1 and CDR2: SGDLS, YYNGEE. V lost 7 bases and J 6 bases, leaving 8 bases between the germline ends. The CDR3 spans 11 residues.

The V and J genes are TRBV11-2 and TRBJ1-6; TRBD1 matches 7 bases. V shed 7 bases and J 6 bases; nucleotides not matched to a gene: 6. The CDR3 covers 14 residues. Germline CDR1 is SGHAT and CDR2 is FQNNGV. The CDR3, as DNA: TGTGCCAGCACCCCTGGGACAGCTAATTCACCCCTCCACTTT. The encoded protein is CASTPGTANSPLHF.

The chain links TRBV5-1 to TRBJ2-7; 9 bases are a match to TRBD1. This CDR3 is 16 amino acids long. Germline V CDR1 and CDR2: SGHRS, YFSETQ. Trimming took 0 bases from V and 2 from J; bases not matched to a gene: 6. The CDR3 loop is CASSLDSGTGPYEQYF. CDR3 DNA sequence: TGCGCCAGCAGCTTGGACTCCGGGACAGGGCCCTACGAGCAGTACTTC.